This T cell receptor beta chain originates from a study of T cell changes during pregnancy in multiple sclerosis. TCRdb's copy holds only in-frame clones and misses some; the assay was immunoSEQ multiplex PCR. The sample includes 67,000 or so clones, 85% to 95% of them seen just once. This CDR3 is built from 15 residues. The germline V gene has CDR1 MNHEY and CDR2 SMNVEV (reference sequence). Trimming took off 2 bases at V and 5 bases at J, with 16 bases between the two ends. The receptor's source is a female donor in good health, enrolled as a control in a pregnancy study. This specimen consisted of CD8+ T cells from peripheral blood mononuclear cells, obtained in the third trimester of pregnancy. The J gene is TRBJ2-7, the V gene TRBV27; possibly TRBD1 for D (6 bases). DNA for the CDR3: TGTGCCAGCAGTTTAATCGGGCAGGGGATAGACGAGCAGTACTTC. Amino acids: CASSLIGQGIDEQYF.